This TCR beta chain was found in a study of T cells in Graves' hyperthyroidism and ophthalmopathy (dated by TCRdb to between 2018 and 2020). For context, the study as a whole: Peripheral blood was sampled at the time of initial diagnosis, prior to any treatment. Once sampling was done, hyperthyroidism patients were given methimazole at a starting dose of 30 mg daily, whereas ophthalmopathy patients were given high-dose intravenous methylprednisolone. For training and testing, the 80 to 100 patients in the discovery cohort were randomly divided in a 7:3 ratio. The paper describes TCR Vbeta CDR3 sequencing of 135 peripheral blood samples, made up of some 40 ophthalmopathy patients, 70 to 75 hyperthyroidism patients and 17 progressor patients. A discovery cohort of about a hundred patients, about 44 with Graves' ophthalmopathy and approximately 57 with stable Graves' hyperthyroidism, was used to find distinguishing TCR V-J signatures. The study also compared thyroid tissue and blood T-cell repertoires from roughly 6 Graves' hyperthyroidism patients. Whether ophthalmopathy could be predicted prospectively was tested in an independent validation cohort made up of 18 to 20 hyperthyroidism patients plus 17 patients who later progressed to ophthalmopathy. Findings and caveats that apply to the study as a whole: Blood samples also contained most of the expanded thyroid clonotypes (frequency above 0.001), which suggests that blood repertoires may reflect thyroid immune responses. Ophthalmopathy was separated from stable hyperthyroidism by a 13 V-J signature model, with approximately 86% sensitivity and approximately 81% specificity obtained in cross-validation and 80%/75% obtained in testing. Sample size was not statistically predetermined, and blinding of investigators to group allocation was not performed. In validation, the model predicted progression to ophthalmopathy with about 71% sensitivity and 72% to 85% specificity, a median of 6.5 months before onset.

The CDR3 numbers 15 residues from cysteine through phenylalanine. Only CDR3 DNA remains: 45 bases, in frame from the first base. V is clipped by 6 bases and J by 7 bases, and the sequence between their germline boundaries is 16 bases long. For CDR1 and CDR2, the germline V gene lists SGHTA and FQGNSA. Regarding this clonotype: This receptor's antigen is unknown. Per-nucleotide qualities are absent, and no much larger clonotype sits a single base away.

Graves' hyperthyroidism was defined as stable when no progression to ophthalmopathy occurred over 18 months of follow-up. Hyperthyroidism patients were newly diagnosed, had a disease duration of under 2 months, and were aged 18 to 65 years. The study excluded patients with uncontrolled infections, other autoimmune diseases, pregnancy or lactation. Diagnoses were based on clinical symptoms, serum thyroxine and TRAb, thyroid ultrasound and orbital computed tomography. PBMCs were isolated from more than 8 ml of fresh peripheral blood by Ficoll-Paque density gradient centrifugation. Trizol reagent was used to extract total RNA, and RNA quality was then checked on an Agilent 2100 Bioanalyzer. TCR beta CDR3 regions were amplified from RNA transcripts. The first round of RT-PCR for the TCR CDR3 was performed with the HTBI primer set and the Qiagen OneStep RT-PCR kit. Libraries were constructed in a second round of multiplex PCR, after which size selection and purification were performed. Libraries were sequenced paired-end with 100 bp reads on an Illumina HiSeq2000. On the authors' methods: Raw data were processed with SOAPnuke, discarding reads with adapters, uncalled bases, mean Phred below 15, or no exact constant-primer or identifier match. High-quality paired reads were merged using COPE v1.2.5, and each unique nucleotide sequence was defined as a clonotype. MiTCR v1.1 was used to align the clonotypes against IMGT TRBV, TRBD and TRBJ reference segments. Only V-J combinations with frequency above 0.0001, covering 99% to 99.2% of repertoires, were analysed. The TCS score was defined as F50 (clonal expansion) divided by E x V (chaos), with BLOSUM62-based TCRdist calculated between CDR3 peptides within each V-J. Welch's t-statistics and random forest reduced fewer than 600 V-J features to some 14, which were used in a naive Bayes classifier (R e1071). The Morisita-Horn index was used to measure how similar the thyroid and blood repertoires were. TCRdb reanalyzed the raw reads on its own, using fastp at Q25 for trimming and MiXCR for clone calling, and kept in-frame beta chains. Merged by CDR3 protein, the rows form single entries marked with the most common genes and DNA. Clone size and V and J calls follow TCRdb, not the original study. Counted in this sample were just under 750,000 distinct CDR3 sequences; over 35% of them appeared once. The ten largest clones represent around 31% of the sample.

The clonotype comes from a woman in her forties with Graves' hyperthyroidism. The sequenced sample was blood. Here the chain combines TRBV7-2 and TRBJ1-6, with the D gene not confidently named. The DNA sequence is TGTGCCAGCAGTTCGGACGGCAGAAAGAATTCACCCCTCCACTTT. This encodes CASSSDGRKNSPLHF.